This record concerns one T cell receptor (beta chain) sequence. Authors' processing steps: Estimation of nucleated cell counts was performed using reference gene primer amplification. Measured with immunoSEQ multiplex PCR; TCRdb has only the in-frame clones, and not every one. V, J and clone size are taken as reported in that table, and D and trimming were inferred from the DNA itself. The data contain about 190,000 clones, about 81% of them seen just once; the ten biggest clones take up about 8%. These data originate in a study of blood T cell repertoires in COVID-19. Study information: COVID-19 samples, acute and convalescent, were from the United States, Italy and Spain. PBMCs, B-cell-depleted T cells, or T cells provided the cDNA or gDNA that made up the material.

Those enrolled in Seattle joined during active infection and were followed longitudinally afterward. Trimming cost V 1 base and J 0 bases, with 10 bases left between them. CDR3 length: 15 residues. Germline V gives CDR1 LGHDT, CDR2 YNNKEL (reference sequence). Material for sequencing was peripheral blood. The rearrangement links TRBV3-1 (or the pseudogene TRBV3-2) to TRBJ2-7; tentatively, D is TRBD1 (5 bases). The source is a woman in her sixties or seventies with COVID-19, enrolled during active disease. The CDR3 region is CASSQGRAFSYEQYV. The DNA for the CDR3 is TGTGCCAGCAGCCAAGGCAGGGCTTTCTCCTACGAGCAGTACGTC.